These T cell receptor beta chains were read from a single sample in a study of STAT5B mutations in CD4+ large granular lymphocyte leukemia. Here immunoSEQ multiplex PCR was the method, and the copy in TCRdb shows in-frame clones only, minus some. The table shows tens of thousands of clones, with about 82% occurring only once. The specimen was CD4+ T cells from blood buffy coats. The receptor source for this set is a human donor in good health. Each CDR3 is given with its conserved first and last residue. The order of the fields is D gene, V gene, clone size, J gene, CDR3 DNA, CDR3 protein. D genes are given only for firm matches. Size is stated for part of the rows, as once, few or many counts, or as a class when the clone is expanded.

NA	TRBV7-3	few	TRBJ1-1	TGTGCCAGCAGCCCTTCGGGGGGATTGCACACTGAAGCTTTCTTT	CASSPSGGLHTEAFF
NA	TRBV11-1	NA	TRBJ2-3	TGTGCCAGCAGCCCTACACTTGCACAGGATACGCAGTATTTT	CASSPTLAQDTQYF
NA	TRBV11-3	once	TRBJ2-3	TGTGCCAGCAGCTCCGGAGGGATCACAGATACGCAGTATTTT	CASSSGGITDTQYF
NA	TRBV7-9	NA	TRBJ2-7	TGTGCCAGCAGCTTAGTCGGGGACGAGCAGTACTTC	CASSLVGDEQYF
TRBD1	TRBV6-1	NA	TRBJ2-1	TGTGCCAGCAGTCGAGACAGGGGGCCGTACAATGAGCAGTTCTTC	CASSRDRGPYNEQFF
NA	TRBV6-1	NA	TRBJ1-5	TGTGCCAGCACTCGGGACGGAGTAAATCAGCCCCAGCATTTT	CASTRDGVNQPQHF
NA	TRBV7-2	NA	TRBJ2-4	TGTGCCAGCAGCATGGCCACGGGTAAAAACATTCAGTACTTC	CASSMATGKNIQYF
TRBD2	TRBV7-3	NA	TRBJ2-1	TGTGCCAGCAGCTTTTTAGCGGGATCCTACAATGAGCAGTTCTTC	CASSFLAGSYNEQFF
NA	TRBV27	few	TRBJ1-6	TGTGCCAGCAGCCCCTGGCTCGGTAATTCACCCCTCCACTTT	CASSPWLGNSPLHF
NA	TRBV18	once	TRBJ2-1	TGTGCCAGCTCCCCGCTCCACGTCGGGGGTCACAATGAGCAGTTCTTC	CASSPLHVGGHNEQFF
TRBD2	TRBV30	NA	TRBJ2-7	TGTGCCTGGAGTGCCACCGGGACTAGCGGTAGCTCCTACGAGCAGTACTTC	CAWSATGTSGSSYEQYF
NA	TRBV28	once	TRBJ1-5	TGTGCCAGCAGTTCAGGACAGAACGGGGGTAGCAATCAGCCCCAGCATTTT	CASSSGQNGGSNQPQHF
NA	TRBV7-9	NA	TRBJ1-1	TGTGCCAGCAGCGAGGCTTTGGGGAGCCCTGAAGCTTTCTTT	CASSEALGSPEAFF
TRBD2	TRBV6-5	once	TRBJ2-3	TGTGCCAGCAGTTACTCGGCTAGCGGTAGCACAGATACGCAGTATTTT	CASSYSASGSTDTQYF
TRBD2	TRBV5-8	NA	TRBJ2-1	TGTGCCAGCAGCTTGTCCAGCGGGGTTTGGAATGAGCAGTTCTTC	CASSLSSGVWNEQFF
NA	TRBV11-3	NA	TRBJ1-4	TGTGCCAGCAGCTTACAGGGCGCCGCTGAAAAACTGTTTTTT	CASSLQGAAEKLFF
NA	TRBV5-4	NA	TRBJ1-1	TGTGCCAGCAGCTTGGCCTCTCAGGGGAACACTGAAGCTTTCTTT	CASSLASQGNTEAFF
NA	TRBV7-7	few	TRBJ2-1	TGTGCTAGCAGCTTAGGCCCGGGGAATGAGCAGTTCTTC	CASSLGPGNEQFF
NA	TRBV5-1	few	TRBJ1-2	TGCGCCAGCAGCCGGGGGGATGGCTACACCTTC	CASSRGDGYTF
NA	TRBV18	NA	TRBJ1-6	TGTGCCAGCTCGAACATACCGGGACAAGATAATTCACCCCTCCACTTT	CASSNIPGQDNSPLHF
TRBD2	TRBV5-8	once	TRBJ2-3	TGTGCCAGCAGCTCCCGCGGGGGTGATACGCAGTATTTT	CASSSRGGDTQYF
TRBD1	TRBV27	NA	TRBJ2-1	TGTGCCAGCAGTAGCCGGACAGGCTTAGGTGGTGAGCAGTTCTTC	CASSSRTGLGGEQFF